This TCR beta chain was observed in a study of T cells in Graves' hyperthyroidism and ophthalmopathy. Whole-study context: Peripheral blood was drawn at first diagnosis, prior to all treatment.

This clonotype was found a few times. Template material for amplifying TCR beta CDR3 regions consisted of RNA transcripts. Primed by the HTBI set, a first-round RT-PCR was run on the TCR CDR3. TCRdb used MiXCR to reprocess the multiplex PCR reads, holding one entry per CDR3 protein. The data hold about 250,000 distinct CDR3 sequences, with about 20% observed a single time. This CDR3 spans 15 amino acids. Germline assignment: CDR1 SGHRS and CDR2 YFSETQ. The V and J ends lost 1 base and 5 bases, in that order; junction bases with no gene match: 7. Lactation, pregnancy, other autoimmune disease or uncontrolled infection led to exclusion of patients. Based on clinical symptoms, serum thyroxine and TRAb, thyroid ultrasound and orbital computed tomography, diagnoses were reached.

The rearrangement links TRBV5-1 to TRBJ2-3, with TRBD2 matching 7 bases. The clonotype originates from a man aged 30 to 39 with Graves' ophthalmopathy. The sample taken for sequencing was blood. The CDR3 nucleotides read TGCGCCAGCAGCTTGTTGGCGGGAGCAGGAGATACGCAGTATTTT. Translating it yields CASSLLAGAGDTQYF. The whole variable domain, filled in from reference TRBV5-1 and TRBJ2-3, reads KAGVTQTPRYLIKTRGQQVTLSCSPISGHRSVSWYQQTPGQGLQFLFEYFSETQRNKGNFPGRFSGRQFSNSRSEMNVSTLELGDSALYLCASSLLAGAGDTQYFGPGTRLTVL.